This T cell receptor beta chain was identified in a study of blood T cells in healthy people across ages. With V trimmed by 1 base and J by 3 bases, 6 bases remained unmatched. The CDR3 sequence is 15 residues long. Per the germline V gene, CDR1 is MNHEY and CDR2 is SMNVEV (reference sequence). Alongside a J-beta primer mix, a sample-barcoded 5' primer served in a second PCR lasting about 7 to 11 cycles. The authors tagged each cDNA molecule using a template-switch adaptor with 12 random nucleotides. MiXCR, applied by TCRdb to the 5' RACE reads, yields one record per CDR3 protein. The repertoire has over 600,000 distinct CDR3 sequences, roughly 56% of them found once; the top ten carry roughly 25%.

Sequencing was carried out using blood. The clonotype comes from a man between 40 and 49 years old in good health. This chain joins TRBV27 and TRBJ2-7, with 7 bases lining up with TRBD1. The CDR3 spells CASSLLGDSFYEQYF. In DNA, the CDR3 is TGTGCCAGCAGTTTATTAGGGGACAGTTTCTACGAGCAGTACTTC.